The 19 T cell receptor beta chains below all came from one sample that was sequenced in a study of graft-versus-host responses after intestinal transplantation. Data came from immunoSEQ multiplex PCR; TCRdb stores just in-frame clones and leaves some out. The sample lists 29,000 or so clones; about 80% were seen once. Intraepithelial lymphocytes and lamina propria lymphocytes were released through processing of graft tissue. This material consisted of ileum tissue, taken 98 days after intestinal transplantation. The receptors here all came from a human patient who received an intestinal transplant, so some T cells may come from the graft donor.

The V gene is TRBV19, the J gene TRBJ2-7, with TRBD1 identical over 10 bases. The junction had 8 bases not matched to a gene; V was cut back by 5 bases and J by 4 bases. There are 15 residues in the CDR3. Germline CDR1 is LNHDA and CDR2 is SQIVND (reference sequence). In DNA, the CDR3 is TGTGCCAGTAGTCTCGGGACAGGGGCGGGATACGAGCAGTACTTC. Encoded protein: CASSLGTGAGYEQYF.

The DNA for the CDR3 is TGTGCCAGCAGCTTGGGGGACAGGGGCAAGAGCGAGCAGTACTTC. Its protein is CASSLGDRGKSEQYF. The chain has TRBV5-6 and TRBJ2-7; 10 bases are shared with TRBD1. Trimming took 0 bases from V and 6 from J; bases not matched to a gene: 6. Germline values: CDR1 SGHDT, CDR2 YYEEEE. This CDR3 has 15 residues.

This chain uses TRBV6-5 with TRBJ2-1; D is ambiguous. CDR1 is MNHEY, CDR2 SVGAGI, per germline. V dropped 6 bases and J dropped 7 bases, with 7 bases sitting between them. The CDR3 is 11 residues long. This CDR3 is CASRGTNEQFF. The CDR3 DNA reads TGTGCCAGCAGGGGCACAAATGAGCAGTTCTTC.

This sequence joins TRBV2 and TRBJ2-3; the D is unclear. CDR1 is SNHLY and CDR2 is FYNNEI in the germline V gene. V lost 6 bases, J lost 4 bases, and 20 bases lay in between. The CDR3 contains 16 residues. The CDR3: CASRAPTTLEADTQYF. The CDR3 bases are TGTGCCAGCAGGGCACCTACAACATTAGAGGCAGATACGCAGTATTTT.

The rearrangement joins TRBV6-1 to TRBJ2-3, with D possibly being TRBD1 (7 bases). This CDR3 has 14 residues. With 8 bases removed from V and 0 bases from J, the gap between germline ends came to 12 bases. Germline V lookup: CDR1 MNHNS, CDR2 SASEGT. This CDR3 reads CASGGGFSTDTQYF. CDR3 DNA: TGTGCCAGCGGAGGGGGCTTTAGCACAGATACGCAGTATTTT.

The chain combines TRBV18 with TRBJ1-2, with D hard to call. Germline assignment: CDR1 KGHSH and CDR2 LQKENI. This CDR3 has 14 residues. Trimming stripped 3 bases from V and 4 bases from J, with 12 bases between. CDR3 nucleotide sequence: TGTGCCAGCTCACCCAGGCGGCAGCTCTATGGCTACACCTTC. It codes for CASSPRRQLYGYTF. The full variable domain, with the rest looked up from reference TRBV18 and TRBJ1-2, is NAGVMQNPRHLVRRRGQEARLRCSPMKGHSHVYWYRQLPEEGLKFMVYLQKENIIDESGMPKERFSAEFPKEGPSILRIQQVVRGDSAAYFCASSPRRQLYGYTFGSGTRLTVV.

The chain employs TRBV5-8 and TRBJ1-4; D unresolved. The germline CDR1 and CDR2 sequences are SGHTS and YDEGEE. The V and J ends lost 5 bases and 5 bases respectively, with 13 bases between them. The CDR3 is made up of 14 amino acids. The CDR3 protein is CASSLTHGNEKLFF. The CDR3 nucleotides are TGTGCCAGCAGTCTCACCCACGGGAATGAAAAACTGTTTTTT.

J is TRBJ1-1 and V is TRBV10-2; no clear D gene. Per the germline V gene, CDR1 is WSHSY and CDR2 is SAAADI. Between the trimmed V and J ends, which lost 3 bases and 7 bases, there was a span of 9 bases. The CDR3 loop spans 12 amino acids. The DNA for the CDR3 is TGCGCCAGCAGTGATGCAGCTATTGAAGCTTTCTTT. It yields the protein CASSDAAIEAFF.

The CDR3 DNA follows: TGTGCCAGCGCCCGCGGCGGGCCATCCTACGAGCAGTACTTC. It is translated as CASARGGPSYEQYF. The chain couples TRBV19 to TRBJ2-7; TRBD2 might be the D (5 bases). Trimming left V 9 bases short and J 1 base short, with 16 bases between. Germline V CDR1 and CDR2: LNHDA, SQIVND (reference sequence). The CDR3 sequence is 14 residues long.

The CDR3 sequence: CASSQDLVSVTTDTQYF. The CDR3 DNA reads as TGCGCCAGCAGCCAAGATTTGGTTTCGGTGACCACAGATACGCAGTATTTT. The chain uses TRBV4-1 and TRBJ2-3; D not certain. The ends were cut back, 0 bases at V and 2 bases at J, with 15 bases in the middle. CDR1 and CDR2 (germline): MGHRA, YSYEKL. The CDR3 has 17 residues.

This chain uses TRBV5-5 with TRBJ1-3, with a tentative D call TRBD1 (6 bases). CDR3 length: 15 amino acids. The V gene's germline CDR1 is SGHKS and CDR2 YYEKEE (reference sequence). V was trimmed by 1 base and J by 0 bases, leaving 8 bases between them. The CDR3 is CASSLTGTSGNTIYF. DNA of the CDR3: TGTGCCAGCAGCTTGACAGGGACCTCTGGAAACACCATATATTTT.

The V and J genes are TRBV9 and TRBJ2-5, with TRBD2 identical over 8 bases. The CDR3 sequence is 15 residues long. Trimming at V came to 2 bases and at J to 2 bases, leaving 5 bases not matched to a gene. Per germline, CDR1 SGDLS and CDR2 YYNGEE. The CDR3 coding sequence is TGTGCCAGCAGCGTGGCGGGGGGAACACAAGAGACCCAGTACTTC. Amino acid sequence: CASSVAGGTQETQYF. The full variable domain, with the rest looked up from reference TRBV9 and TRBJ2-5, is DSGVTQTPKHLITATGQRVTLRCSPRSGDLSVYWYQQSLDQGLQFLIQYYNGEERAKGNILERFSAQQFPDLHSELNLSSLELGDSALYFCASSVAGGTQETQYFGPGTRLLVL.

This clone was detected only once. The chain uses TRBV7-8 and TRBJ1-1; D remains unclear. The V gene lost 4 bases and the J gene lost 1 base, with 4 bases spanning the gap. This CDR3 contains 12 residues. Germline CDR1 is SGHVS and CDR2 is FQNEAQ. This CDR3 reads CASSWGNTEAFF. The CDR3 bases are TGTGCCAGCAGCTGGGGGAACACTGAAGCTTTCTTT.

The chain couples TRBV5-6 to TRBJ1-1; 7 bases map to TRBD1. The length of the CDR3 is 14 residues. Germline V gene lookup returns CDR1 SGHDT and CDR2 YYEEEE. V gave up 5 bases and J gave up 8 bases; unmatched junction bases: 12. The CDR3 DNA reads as TGTGCCAGCAGTTCCCGACAGGGCAGTACAGAAGCTTTCTTT. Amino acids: CASSSRQGSTEAFF.

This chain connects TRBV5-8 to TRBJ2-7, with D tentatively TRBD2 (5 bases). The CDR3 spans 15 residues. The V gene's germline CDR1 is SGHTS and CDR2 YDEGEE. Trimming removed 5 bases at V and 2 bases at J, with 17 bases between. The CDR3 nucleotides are TGTGCCAGCAGAAAAACGGGTTTCGGGGCCTACGAGCAGTACTTC. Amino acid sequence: CASRKTGFGAYEQYF.

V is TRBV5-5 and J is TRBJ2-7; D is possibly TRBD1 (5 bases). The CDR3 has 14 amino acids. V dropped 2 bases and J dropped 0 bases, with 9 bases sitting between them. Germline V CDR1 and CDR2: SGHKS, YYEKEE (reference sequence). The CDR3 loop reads CASSFPGNSYEQYF. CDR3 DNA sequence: TGTGCCAGCAGCTTTCCAGGGAACTCCTACGAGCAGTACTTC.

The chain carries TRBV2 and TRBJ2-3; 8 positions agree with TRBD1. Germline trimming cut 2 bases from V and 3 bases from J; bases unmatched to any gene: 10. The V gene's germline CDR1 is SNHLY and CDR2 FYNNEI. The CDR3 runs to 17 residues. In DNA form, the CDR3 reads TGTGCCAGCAGTGAACTGGGAGGACAGGGTTTGACAGATACGCAGTATTTT. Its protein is CASSELGGQGLTDTQYF. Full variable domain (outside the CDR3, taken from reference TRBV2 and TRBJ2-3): EPEVTQTPSHQVTQMGQEVILRCVPISNHLYFYWYRQILGQKVEFLVSFYNNEISEKSEIFDDQFSVERPDGSNFTLKIRSTKLEDSAMYFCASSELGGQGLTDTQYFGPGTRLTVL.

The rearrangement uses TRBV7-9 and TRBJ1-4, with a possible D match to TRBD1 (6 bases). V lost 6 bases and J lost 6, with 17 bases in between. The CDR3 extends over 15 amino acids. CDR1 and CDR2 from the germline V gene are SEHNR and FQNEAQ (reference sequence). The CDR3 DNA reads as TGTGCCAGCAGTTGGAGACAGGATGGGGATGAAAAACTGTTTTTT. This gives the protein CASSWRQDGDEKLFF.

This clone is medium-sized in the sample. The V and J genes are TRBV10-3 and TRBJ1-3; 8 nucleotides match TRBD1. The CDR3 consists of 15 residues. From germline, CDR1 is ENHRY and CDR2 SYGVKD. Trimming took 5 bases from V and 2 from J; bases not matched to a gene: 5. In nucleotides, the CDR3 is TGTGCCATCAGTCCCGACAGGGGCACTGGAAACACCATATATTTT. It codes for CAISPDRGTGNTIYF.